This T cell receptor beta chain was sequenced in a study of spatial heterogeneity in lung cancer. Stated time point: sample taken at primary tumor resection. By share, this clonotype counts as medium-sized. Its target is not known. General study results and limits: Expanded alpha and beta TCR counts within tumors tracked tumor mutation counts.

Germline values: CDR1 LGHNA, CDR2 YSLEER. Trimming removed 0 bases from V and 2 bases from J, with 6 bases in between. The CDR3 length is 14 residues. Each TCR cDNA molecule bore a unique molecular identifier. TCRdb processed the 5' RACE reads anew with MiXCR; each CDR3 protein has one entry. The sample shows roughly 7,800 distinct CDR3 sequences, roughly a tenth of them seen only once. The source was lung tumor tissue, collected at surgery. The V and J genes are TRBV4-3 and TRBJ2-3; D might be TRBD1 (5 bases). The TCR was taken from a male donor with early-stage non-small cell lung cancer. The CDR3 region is CASSQDGATDTQYF. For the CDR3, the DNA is TGCGCCAGCAGCCAAGATGGGGCCACAGATACGCAGTATTTT.